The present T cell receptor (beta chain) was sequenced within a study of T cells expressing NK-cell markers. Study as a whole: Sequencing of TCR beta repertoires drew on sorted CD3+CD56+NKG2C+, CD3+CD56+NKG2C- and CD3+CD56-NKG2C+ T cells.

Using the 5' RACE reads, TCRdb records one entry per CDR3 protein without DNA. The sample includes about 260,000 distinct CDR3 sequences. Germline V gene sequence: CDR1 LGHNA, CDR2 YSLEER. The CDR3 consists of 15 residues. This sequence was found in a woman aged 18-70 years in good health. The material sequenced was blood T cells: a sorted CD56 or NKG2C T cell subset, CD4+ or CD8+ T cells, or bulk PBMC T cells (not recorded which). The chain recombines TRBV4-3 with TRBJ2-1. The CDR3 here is CASSQGGSSYNEQFF.